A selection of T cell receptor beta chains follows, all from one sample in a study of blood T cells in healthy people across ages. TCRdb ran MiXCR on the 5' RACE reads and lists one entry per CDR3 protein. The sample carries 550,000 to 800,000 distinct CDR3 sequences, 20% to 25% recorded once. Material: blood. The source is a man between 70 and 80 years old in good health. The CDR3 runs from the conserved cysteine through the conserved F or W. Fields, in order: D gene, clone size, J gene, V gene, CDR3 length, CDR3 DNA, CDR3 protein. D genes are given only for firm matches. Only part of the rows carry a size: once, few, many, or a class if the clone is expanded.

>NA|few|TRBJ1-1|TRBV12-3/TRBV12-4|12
TGTGCCAGCAGCGGGGTGAGCACTGAAGCTTTCTTT
CASSGVSTEAFF
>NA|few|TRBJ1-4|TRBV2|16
TGTGCCAGCAGTGAAGCAGGAGGGGTTAGTGGAGAAAAACTGTTTTTT
CASSEAGGVSGEKLFF
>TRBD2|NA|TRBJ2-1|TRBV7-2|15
TGTGCCAGCAGCAATCTAGCGGGGTCTTACAATGAGCAGTTCTTC
CASSNLAGSYNEQFF
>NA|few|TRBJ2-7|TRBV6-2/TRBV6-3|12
TGTGCCAGCAGTTATTCGGGGGCACAGCAGTACTTC
CASSYSGAQQYF
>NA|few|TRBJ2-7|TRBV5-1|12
TGCGCCAGCAGCCCGTGGGGATCCGAGCAGTACTTC
CASSPWGSEQYF
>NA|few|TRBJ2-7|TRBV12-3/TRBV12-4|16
TGTGCCAGCACCTCGCTAGGCGGGGGCCGCTCCTACGAGCAGTACTTC
CASTSLGGGRSYEQYF
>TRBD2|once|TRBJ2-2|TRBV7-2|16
TGTGCCAGCAGCCGGGGGGTGGTTGGCCCAACCGGGGAGCTGTTTTTT
CASSRGVVGPTGELFF
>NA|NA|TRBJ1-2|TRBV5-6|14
TGTGCCAGCAGCTTGAAACTCAGAAACTATGGCTACACCTTC
CASSLKLRNYGYTF
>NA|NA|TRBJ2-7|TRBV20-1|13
TGCAGTGCAGCCGGGACCAACCACTACGAGCAGTACTTC
CSAAGTNHYEQYF
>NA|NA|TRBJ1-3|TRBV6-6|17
TGTGCCAGCAGTTACCAGGGACATACGGACTCTGGAAACACCATATATTTT
CASSYQGHTDSGNTIYF
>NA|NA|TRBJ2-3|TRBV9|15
TGTGCCAGCAGCGTCAGCGGCCACGGCGTGGATACGCAGTATTTT
CASSVSGHGVDTQYF
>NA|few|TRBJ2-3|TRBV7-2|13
TGTGAAAACTCGGGCAGCGGCGGCGATACGCAGTATTTT
CENSGSGGDTQYF
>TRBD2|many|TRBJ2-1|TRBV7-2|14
TGTGCCAGCAGCTTCGGCGGGAGAGGTAATGAGCAGTTCTTC
CASSFGGRGNEQFF
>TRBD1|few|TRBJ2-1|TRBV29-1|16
TGCAGCGTTGAAGATGTAGGGACAGAGACCTACAATGAACAGTTCTTC
CSVEDVGTETYNEQFF
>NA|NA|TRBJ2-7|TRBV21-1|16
TGTGCCAGCAGCAATGGGGGACAGGGAATCCCCTACGAGCAGTACTTC
CASSNGGQGIPYEQYF
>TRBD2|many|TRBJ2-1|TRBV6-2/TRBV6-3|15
TGTGCCAGCAGGGCGAGCGGGAGCTCCTACAATGAGCAGTTCTTC
CASRASGSSYNEQFF
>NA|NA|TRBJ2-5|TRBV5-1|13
TGCGCCAGCAGTGGGGCGGGACAAGAGACCCAGTACTTC
CASSGAGQETQYF
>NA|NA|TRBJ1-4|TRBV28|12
TGTGCCAGCGGTTTACAGGGTGAAAAACTGTTTTTT
CASGLQGEKLFF
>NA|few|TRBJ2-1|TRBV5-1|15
TGCGCCAGCAGCATACGGGACCCGGTTCGGAATGAGCAGTTCTTC
CASSIRDPVRNEQFF
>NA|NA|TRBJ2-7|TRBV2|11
TGTGCCAGCAGTACAAAGTACGAGCAGTACTTC
CASSTKYEQYF
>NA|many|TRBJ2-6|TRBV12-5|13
TGTGCCAGCGGACTCTCTGGGGCCAACGTCCTGACTTTC
CASGLSGANVLTF
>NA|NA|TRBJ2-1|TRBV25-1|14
TGTGCCAGCGGGGACTCCCAGACCCACAATGAGCAGTTCTTC
CASGDSQTHNEQFF
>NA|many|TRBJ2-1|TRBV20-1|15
TGCAGTGCTCCCACCCCCACGGGAGTGGTAGGTGAGCAGTTCTTC
CSAPTPTGVVGEQFF
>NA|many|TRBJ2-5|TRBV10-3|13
TGTGCCATCAGTGAGTTCAGGGAAGAGACCCAGTACTTC
CAISEFREETQYF
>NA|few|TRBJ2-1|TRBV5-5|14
TGTGCCAGCAGGACTAGACAGGGTAACAATGAGCAGTTCTTC
CASRTRQGNNEQFF
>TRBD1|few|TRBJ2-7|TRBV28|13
TGTGCCAGCAGTACTTGGACAGGGGACGAGCAGTACTTC
CASSTWTGDEQYF
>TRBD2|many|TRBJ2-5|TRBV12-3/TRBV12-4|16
TGTGCCAGCAGTCTGACTAGCGGGAGGGCCAGAGAGACCCAGTACTTC
CASSLTSGRARETQYF
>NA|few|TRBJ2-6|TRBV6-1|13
TGTGCCATCGCTTCCTCTGGGGCCAACGTCCTGACTTTC
CAIASSGANVLTF
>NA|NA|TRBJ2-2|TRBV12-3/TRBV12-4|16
TGTGCCAGCAGACTATCATACAGAGATCACACCGGGGAGCTGTTTTTT
CASRLSYRDHTGELFF
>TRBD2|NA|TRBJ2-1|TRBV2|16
TGTGCCAGCAGTGAAGCGCAGCTAGCGGGAGGCGGTGAGCAGTTCTTC
CASSEAQLAGGGEQFF
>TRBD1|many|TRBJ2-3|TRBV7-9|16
TGTGCCAGCAGCTCCGGGACAGTTTGGCCCACAGATACGCAGTATTTT
CASSSGTVWPTDTQYF
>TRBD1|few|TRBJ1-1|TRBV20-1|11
TGCAGTGCTAGAGACGGGACAGCAGCTTTCTTT
CSARDGTAAFF
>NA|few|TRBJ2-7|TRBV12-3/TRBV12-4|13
TGTGCCAGCAGTTCTGGGCCCCCTTACGAGCAGTACTTC
CASSSGPPYEQYF
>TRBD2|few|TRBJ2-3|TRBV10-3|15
TGTGCCATCAGTGAGTCAACTAGCGGACCAGCTACGCAGTATTTT
CAISESTSGPATQYF
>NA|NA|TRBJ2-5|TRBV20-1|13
TGCAGTGCTAGCCCCGAGGCTGTGGAGACCCAGTACTTC
CSASPEAVETQYF
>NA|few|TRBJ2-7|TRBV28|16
TGTGCCAGCAGTCCCGACCGTGCGGTCAGGGGTTACGAGCAGTACTTC
CASSPDRAVRGYEQYF
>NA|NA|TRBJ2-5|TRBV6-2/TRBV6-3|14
TGTGCCAGCAGTTACAGGGTAAAACAAGAGACCCAGTACTTC
CASSYRVKQETQYF
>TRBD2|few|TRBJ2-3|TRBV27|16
TGTGCCAGCAGTCACTTTCTGGCGGGAGGGCCATATACGCAGTATTTT
CASSHFLAGGPYTQYF
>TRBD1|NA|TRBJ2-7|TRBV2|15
TGTGCCAGCACCCTCGACAGGGCTAGCTCCTACGAGCAGTACTTC
CASTLDRASSYEQYF
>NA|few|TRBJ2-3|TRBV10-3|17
TGTGCCATCAGTGAGTCGATGGGGGGACTTCGCACAGATACGCAGTATTTT
CAISESMGGLRTDTQYF
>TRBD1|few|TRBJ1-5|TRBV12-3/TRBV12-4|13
TGTGCCAGCAGTGGGACAGCCAATCAGCCCCAGCATTTT
CASSGTANQPQHF
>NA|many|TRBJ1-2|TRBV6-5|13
TGTGCCAGTCGTACGGTGGGGTCGAATGGCTATACCTTC
CASRTVGSNGYTF
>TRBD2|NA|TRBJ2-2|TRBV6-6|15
TGTGCCAGCACCTACCCACTAGCGGGGGGCGGGGAGCTGTTTTTT
CASTYPLAGGGELFF
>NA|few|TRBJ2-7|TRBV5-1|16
TGCGCCAGCAGTCCCGACTCCTCCCCACAGATCTACGAGCAGTACTTC
CASSPDSSPQIYEQYF
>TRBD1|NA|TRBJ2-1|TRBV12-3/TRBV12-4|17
TGTGCCAGCAGTTTCGGAGGGACAGGGGCGGGAGGAAATGAGCAGTTCTTC
CASSFGGTGAGGNEQFF
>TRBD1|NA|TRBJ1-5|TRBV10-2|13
TGCGCCAGCCGGGACAGGGTGAATCAGCCCCAGCATTTT
CASRDRVNQPQHF
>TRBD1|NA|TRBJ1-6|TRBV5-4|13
TGTGCCAGCAGCGTGGATCAGGGGGTTACCCTCCACTTT
CASSVDQGVTLHF
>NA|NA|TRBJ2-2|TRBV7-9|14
TGTGCCAGCAGGGACGGACCGAACACCGGGGAGCTGTTTTTT
CASRDGPNTGELFF
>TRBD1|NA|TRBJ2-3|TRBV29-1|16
TGCAGCGTTGAAAGTATAGGACAGGGGGAGACAGATACGCAGTATTTT
CSVESIGQGETDTQYF
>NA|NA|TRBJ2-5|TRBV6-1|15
TGTGCCAGCAGTGAAAGGTCCGGGAGAGGGGGGACCCAGTACTTC
CASSERSGRGGTQYF
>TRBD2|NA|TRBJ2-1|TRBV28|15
TGTGCCAGCAGTCTTAGCGGGAGGGCCGGGGATGAGCAGTTCTTC
CASSLSGRAGDEQFF
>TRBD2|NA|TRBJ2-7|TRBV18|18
TGTGCCAGCTCACCACCGATTACTAGCGGGAGGGGGTACTACGAGCAGTACTTC
CASSPPITSGRGYYEQYF
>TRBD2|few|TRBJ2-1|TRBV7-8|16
TGTGCCAGCAGCTTAGAAAGCGGGGGGTCCTACAATGAGCAGTTCTTC
CASSLESGGSYNEQFF
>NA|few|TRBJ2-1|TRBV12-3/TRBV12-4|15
TGTGCCAGCAGTTCTGGGGTAGTTAGGGACAATGAGCAGTTCTTC
CASSSGVVRDNEQFF